The present entry profiles one T cell receptor (beta chain) with its context. Its antigen is currently unknown. TCRdb re-analysed the 5' RACE reads in MiXCR, keeping a single row per CDR3 protein. This sample has 450,000 or so distinct CDR3 sequences, with 12% to 15% found just once. Healthy Caucasian individuals made up all the donors. The CDR3 totals 14 residues. Germline V lookup: CDR1 SGHDT, CDR2 YYEEEE. Trimming removed 2 bases from V and 3 bases from J; junction bases left unmatched: 2. The source of the sample is a study of identical twins. Study findings and constraints: Researchers reported excess low generation probability among twin-shared out-of-frame alpha sequences. In monozygotic twins, models underestimated the sharing of out-of-frame TCR alpha.

These data also featured in a second study, about yellow fever vaccine responses in identical twins.

Sequenced sample: CD4+ T cells sorted from blood. The V and J genes are TRBV5-6 and TRBJ2-1, with 7 bases that match TRBD2. The receptor's source is a woman aged 18-30 years in good health. CDR3 loop: CASSLWTSYNEQFF. The CDR3 DNA reads TGTGCCAGCAGCTTATGGACTAGCTACAATGAGCAGTTCTTC.